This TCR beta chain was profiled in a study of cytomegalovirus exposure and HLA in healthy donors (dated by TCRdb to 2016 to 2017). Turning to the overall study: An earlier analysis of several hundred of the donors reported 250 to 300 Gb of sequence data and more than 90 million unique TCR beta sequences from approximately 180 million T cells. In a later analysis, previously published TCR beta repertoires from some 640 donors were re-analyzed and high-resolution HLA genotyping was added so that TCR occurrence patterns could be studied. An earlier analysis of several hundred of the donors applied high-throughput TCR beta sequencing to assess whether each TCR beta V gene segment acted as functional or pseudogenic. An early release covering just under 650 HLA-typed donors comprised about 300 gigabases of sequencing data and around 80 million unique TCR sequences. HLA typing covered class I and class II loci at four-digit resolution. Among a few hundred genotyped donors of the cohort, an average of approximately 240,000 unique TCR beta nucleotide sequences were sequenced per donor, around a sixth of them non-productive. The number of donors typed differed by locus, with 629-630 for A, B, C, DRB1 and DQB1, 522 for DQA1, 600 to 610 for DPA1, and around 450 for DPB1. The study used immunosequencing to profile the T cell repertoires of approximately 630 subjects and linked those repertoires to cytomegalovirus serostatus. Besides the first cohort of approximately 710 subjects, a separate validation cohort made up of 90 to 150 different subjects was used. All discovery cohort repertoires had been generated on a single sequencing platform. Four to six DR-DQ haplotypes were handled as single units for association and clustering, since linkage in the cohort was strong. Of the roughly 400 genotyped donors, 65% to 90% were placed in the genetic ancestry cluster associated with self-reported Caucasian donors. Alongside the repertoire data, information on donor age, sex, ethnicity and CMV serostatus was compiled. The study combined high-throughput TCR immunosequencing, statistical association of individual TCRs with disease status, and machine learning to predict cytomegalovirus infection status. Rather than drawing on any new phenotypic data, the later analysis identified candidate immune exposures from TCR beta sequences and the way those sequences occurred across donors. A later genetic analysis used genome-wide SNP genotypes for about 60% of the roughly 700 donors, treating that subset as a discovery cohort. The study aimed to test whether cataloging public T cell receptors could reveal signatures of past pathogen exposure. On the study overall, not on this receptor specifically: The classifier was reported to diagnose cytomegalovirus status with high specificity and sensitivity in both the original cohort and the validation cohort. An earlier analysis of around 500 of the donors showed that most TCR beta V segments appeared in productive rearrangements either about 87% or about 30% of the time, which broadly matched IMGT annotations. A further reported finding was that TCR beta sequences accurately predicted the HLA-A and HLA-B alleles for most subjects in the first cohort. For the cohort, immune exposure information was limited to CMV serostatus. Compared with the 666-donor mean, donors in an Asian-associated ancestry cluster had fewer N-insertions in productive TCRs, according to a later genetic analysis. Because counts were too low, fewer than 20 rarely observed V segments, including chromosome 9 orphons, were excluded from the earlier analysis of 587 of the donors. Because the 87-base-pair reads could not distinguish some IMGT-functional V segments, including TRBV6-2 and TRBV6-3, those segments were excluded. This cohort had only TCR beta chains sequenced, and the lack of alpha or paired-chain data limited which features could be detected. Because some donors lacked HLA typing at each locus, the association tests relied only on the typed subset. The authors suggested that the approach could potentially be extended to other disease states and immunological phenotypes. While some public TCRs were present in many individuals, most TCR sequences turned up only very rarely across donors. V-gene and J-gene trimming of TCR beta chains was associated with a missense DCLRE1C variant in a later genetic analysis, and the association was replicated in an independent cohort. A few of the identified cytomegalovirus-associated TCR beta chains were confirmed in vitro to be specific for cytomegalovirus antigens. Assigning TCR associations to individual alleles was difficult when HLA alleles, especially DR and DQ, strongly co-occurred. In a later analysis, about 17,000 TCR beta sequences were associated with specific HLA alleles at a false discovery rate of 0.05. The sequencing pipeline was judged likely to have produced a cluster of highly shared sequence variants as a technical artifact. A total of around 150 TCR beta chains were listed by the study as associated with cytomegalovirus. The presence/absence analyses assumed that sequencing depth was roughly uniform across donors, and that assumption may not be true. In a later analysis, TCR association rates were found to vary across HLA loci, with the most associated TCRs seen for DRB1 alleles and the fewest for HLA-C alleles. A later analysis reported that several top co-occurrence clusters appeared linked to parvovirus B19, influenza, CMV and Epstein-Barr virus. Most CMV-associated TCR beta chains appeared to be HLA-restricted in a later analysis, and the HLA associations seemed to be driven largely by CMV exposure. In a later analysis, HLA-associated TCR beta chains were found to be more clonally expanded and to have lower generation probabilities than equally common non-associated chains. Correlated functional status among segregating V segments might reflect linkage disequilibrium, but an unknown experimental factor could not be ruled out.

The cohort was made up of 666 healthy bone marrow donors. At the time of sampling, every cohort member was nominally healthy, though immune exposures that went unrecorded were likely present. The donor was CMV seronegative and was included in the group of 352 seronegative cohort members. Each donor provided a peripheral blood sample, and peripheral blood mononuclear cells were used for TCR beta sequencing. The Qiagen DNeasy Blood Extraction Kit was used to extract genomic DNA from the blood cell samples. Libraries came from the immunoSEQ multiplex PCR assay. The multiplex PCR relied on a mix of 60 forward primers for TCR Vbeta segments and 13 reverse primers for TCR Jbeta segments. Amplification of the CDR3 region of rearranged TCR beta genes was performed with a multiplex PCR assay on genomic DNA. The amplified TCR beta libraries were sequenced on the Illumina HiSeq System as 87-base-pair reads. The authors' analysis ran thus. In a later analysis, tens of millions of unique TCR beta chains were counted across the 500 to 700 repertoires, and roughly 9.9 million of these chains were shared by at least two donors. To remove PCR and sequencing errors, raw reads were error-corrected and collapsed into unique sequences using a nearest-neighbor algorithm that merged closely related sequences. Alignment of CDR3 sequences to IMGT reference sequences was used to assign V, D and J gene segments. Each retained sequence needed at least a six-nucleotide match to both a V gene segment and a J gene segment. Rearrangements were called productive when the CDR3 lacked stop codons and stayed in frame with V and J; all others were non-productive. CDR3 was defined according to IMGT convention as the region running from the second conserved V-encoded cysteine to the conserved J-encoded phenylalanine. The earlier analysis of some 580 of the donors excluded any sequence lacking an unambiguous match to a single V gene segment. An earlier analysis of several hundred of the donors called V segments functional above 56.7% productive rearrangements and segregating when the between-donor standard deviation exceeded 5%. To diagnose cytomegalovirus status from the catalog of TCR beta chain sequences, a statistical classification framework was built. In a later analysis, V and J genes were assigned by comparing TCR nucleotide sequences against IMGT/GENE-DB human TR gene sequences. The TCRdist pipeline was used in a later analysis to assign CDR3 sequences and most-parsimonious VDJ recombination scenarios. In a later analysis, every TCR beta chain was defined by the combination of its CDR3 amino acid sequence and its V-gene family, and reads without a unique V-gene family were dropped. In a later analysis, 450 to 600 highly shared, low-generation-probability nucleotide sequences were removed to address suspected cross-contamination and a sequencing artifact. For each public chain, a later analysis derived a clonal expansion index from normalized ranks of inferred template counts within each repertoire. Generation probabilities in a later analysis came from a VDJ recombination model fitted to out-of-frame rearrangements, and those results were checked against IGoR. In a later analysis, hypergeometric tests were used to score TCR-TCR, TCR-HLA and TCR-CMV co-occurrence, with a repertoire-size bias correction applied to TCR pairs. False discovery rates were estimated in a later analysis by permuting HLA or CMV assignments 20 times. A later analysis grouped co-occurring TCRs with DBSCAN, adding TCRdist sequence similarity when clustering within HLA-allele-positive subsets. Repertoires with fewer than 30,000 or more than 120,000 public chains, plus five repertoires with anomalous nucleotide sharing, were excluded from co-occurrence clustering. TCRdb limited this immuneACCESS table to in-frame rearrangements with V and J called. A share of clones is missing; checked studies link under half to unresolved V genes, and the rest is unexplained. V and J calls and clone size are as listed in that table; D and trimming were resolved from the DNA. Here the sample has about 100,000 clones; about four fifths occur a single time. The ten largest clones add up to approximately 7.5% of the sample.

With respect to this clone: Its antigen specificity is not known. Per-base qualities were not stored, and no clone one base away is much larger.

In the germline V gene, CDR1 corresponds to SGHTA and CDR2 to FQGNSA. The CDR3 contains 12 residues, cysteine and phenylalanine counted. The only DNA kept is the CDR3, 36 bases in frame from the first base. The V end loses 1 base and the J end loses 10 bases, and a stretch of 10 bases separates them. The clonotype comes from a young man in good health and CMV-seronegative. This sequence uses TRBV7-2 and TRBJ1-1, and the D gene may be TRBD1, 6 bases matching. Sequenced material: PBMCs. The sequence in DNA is TGTGCCAGCAGCTTAGGGACAGAGGTAGCTTTCTTT. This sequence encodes CASSLGTEVAFF.